This T cell receptor (beta chain) was identified during a study of T cells in Graves' hyperthyroidism and ophthalmopathy. Broader study findings: Before onset, ophthalmopathy was predicted by the model a median around 6 months earlier.

RNA transcripts served as the template for amplifying TCR beta CDR3 regions. HTBI primers drove first-round RT-PCR of the TCR CDR3. Via MiXCR, TCRdb re-called the multiplex PCR reads, giving one row per CDR3 protein. The sample consists of 250,000 to 350,000 distinct CDR3 sequences, 16% of them appearing once. As regards this clonotype: What it binds is unknown.

Subjects aged 18 to 65 presented with newly diagnosed hyperthyroidism of less than 2 months' duration. Criteria for exclusion of patients were uncontrolled infection, other autoimmune disease, pregnancy or lactation. Diagnosis rested on symptoms, serum thyroxine and TRAb, thyroid ultrasound, and orbital computed tomography. Sequenced: blood. The TCR was taken from a man aged 30-40 years with Graves' hyperthyroidism.

The CDR3 protein is CASHREGTWGGQPQHF. DNA for the CDR3: TGTGCCAGCCACCGAGAAGGGACCTGGGGCGGTCAGCCCCAGCATTTT. The V gene is TRBV6-1, the J gene TRBJ1-5; D is possibly TRBD1 (5 bases). V shed 8 bases and J shed 6 bases, with 23 bases lying between them. The length of the CDR3 is 16 residues. The germline V gene has CDR1 MNHNS and CDR2 SASEGT.